The T cell receptor beta chain described here comes from a study of beta chain features in type 1 diabetes. This clone was detected a few times. The target antigen is unknown. Findings and limits, study-wide: Shortening of TCRB CDR3s, moderate but significant, appeared in all four CD4+ subsets of Type 1 diabetes patients.

The study reverse transcribed the entire isolated RNA, so it sequenced expressed TCRB transcripts. Assay used: immunoSEQ multiplex PCR; TCRdb lists only in-frame clones, some missing. The data hold about 350,000 clones, with less than 20% observed a single time. Germline V gene lookup returns CDR1 SGHTA and CDR2 FQGNSA. Trimming cost V 5 bases and J 8 bases, with 15 bases left between them. The CDR3 is made up of 13 amino acids. Sample: naive CD4+ T cells from blood. The genes are TRBV7-2 and TRBJ1-1; tentative D call: TRBD1 (6 bases). The clonotype was recovered from a woman between 18 and 29 years old in good health. CDR3 amino acids: CASSPRQDGEAFF. In nucleotides, the CDR3 is TGTGCCAGCAGCCCCCGACAGGATGGGGAAGCTTTCTTT.